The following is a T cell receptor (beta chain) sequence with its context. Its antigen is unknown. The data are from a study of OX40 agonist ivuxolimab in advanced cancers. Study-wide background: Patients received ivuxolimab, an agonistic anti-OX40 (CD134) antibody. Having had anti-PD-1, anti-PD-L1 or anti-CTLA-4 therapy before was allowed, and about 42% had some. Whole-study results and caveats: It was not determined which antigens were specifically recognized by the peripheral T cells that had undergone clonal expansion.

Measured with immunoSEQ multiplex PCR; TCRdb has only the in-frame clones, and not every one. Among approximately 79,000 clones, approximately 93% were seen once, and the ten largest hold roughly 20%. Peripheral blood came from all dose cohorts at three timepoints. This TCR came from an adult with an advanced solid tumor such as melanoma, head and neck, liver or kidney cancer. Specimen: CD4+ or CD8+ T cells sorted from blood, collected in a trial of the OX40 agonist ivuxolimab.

Here the CDR3 DNA reads TGTGCCAGCAGCTTACTAGCGGGGACTAGCACAGATACGCAGTATTTT. Encoded protein: CASSLLAGTSTDTQYF. The chain carries TRBV11-2 and TRBJ2-3, with TRBD2 matching over 9 bases. CDR1 SGHAT and CDR2 FQNNGV come from the germline V gene. This CDR3 is 16 amino acids long. V dropped 2 bases and J dropped 0; count of bases not matched to a gene: 3.